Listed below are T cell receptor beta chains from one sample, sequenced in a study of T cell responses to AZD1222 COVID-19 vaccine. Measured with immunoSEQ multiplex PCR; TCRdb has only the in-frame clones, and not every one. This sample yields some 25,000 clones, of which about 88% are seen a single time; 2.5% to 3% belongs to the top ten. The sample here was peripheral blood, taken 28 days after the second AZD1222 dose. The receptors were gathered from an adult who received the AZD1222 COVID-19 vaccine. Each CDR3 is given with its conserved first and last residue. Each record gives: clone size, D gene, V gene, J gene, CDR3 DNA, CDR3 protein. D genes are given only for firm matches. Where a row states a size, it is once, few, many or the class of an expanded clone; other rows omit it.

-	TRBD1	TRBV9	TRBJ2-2	TGTGCCAGCAGCGGGACAGGGGGTGCCGGGGAGCTGTTTTTT	CASSGTGGAGELFF
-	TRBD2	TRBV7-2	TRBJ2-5	TGTGCCAGCAGCTTAACCGGACTAGCGGGGGGGCTTGAGACCCAGTACTTC	CASSLTGLAGGLETQYF
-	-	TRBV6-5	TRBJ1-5	TGTGCCAGCAGTTACTCGAGCGGGGCGAATCAGCCCCAGCATTTT	CASSYSSGANQPQHF
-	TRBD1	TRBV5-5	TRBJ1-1	TGTGCCAGCAGTTCGGACAGGGGCTCGGTAATCGCTTTCTTT	CASSSDRGSVIAFF
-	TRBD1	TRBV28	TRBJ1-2	TGTGCCAGCAGTAAGGACCGGGACAGGGGGACTAGGGGCTACACCTTC	CASSKDRDRGTRGYTF
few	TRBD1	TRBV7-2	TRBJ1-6	TGTGCCAGCAGCCCGTGGGACAGCGAAAATTCACCCCTCCACTTT	CASSPWDSENSPLHF
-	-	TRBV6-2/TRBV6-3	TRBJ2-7	TGTGCCAGCAGTTACGGACCTGGTCCCTACGAGCAGTACTTC	CASSYGPGPYEQYF
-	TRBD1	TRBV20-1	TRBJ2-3	TGCAGTGCTAGTCTGATCCGGGGGACAGGGGCAGATACGCAGTATTTT	CSASLIRGTGADTQYF
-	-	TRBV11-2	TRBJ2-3	TGTGCCAGCAGCTTAGATCTGATAGCGTCAGGTACGCAGTATTTT	CASSLDLIASGTQYF
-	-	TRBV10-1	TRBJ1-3	TGCGCCAGCAGTGTTAGAGGAAACACCATATATTTT	CASSVRGNTIYF
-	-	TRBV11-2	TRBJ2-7	TGTGCCAGCAGCCGATCCTACGAGCAGTACTTC	CASSRSYEQYF
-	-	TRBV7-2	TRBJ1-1	TGTGCCAGCAGCCCCCGTCCGGTTGGCTTCACTGAAGCTTTCTTT	CASSPRPVGFTEAFF
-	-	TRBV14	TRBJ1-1	TGTGCCAGCAGCCAGTTTAGGGAGACTGAAGCTTTCTTT	CASSQFRETEAFF
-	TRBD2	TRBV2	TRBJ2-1	TGTGCCAGCAGTTCTAGCGGGGGGTCCTACAATGAGCAGTTCTTC	CASSSSGGSYNEQFF
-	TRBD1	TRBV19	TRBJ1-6	TGTGCCAGTAGTATGGGACAGTATGATAATTCACCCCTCCACTTT	CASSMGQYDNSPLHF
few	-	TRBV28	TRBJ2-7	TGTGCCAGCACCCCCCCAGGGGCGAGGGAGCAGTACTTC	CASTPPGAREQYF
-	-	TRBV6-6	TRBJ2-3	TGTGCCAGCAGTTACCTGGACAGAGGGGCAGATACGCAGTATTTT	CASSYLDRGADTQYF
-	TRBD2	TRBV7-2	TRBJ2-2	TGTGCCAGCAGCGTCCAGCGGGGAGCCACCGGGGAGCTGTTTTTT	CASSVQRGATGELFF
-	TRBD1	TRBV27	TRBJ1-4	TGTGCCAGCAGTCATGACAGGGGTTCCGAAAAACTGTTTTTT	CASSHDRGSEKLFF
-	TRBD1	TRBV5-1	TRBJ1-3	TGCGCCAGCAGCTTAGGACAGGGAGGTTCTGGAAACACCATATATTTT	CASSLGQGGSGNTIYF
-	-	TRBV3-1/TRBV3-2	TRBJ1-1	TGTGCCAGCAGCCAAGACTTTTTTGAGAACACTGAAGCTTTCTTT	CASSQDFFENTEAFF
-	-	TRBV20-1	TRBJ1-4	TGCAGTGCTAGTCCCTTCCAAGAAAAACTGTTTTTT	CSASPFQEKLFF
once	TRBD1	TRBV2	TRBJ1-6	TGTGCCAGCAAAGGACAGGGTGGCAATTCACCCCTCCACTTT	CASKGQGGNSPLHF
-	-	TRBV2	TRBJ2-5	TGTGCCAGCAGTGAAGTGCGGTCCTCCCAAGAGACCCAGTACTTC	CASSEVRSSQETQYF
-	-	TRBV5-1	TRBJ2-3	TGCGCCAGCAGCTTGAATGTTGTGGGTGGGACAGATACGCAGTATTTT	CASSLNVVGGTDTQYF
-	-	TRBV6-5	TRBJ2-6	TGTGCCAGCAGTCTTAGCTCTGGGGCCAACGTCCTGACTTTC	CASSLSSGANVLTF
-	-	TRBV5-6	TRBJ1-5	TGTGCCAGCAGCTCGAGGACGGAGAGATATAGCAATCAGCCCCAGCATTTT	CASSSRTERYSNQPQHF
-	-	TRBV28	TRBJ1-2	TGTGCCAGCAGTAGCGAGGGAGACTACACCTTC	CASSSEGDYTF
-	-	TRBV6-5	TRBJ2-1	TGTGCCAGCCGACTACTGAGCTCCTACAATGAGCAGTTCTTC	CASRLLSSYNEQFF
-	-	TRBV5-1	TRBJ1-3	TGCGCCAGCAGTGGCTCTGGAAACACCATATATTTT	CASSGSGNTIYF
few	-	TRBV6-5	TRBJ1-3	TGTGCCAGCAGTACCGGGACCTCTGGAAACACCATATATTTT	CASSTGTSGNTIYF
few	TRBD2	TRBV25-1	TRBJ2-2	TGTGCCAGCAGTTTAGCGGGGGGGAGCGGGGAGCTGTTTTTT	CASSLAGGSGELFF
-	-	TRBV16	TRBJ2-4	TGTGCCAGCAGCCCTGACGGGGCCGGCATTCAGTACTTC	CASSPDGAGIQYF
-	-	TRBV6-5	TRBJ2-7	TGTGCCAGCAGTTACGGGCAGGGGCGAGCCTACGAGCAGTACTTC	CASSYGQGRAYEQYF
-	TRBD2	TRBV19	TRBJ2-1	TGTGCCAGTAGTATAGCTGGCGGGAGCTCCTACAATGAGCAGTTCTTC	CASSIAGGSSYNEQFF
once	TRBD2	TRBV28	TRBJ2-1	TGTGCCAGCAGAACTACGGGACTAGCGGGGACCTCCTACAATGAGCAGTTCTTC	CASRTTGLAGTSYNEQFF
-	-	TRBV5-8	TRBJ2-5	TGTGCCAGCACCAGGGGACTGACGGAGACCCAGTACTTC	CASTRGLTETQYF
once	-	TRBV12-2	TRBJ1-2	TGTGCAAGTCGCTTAGTACAGGACAGGGGTTGTAGCTACACCTTC	CASRLVQDRGCSYTF
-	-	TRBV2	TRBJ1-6	TGTGCCAGCAGTGTCGGTCTCCTTGCCCTCCACTTT	CASSVGLLALHF
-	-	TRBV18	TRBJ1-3	TGTGCCAGCTCACCGAGCACCAGCTCTGGAAACACCATATATTTT	CASSPSTSSGNTIYF
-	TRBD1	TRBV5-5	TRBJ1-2	TGTGCCAGCAGTTACAATTCCGGGACAGGGGTTTATGGCTACACCTTC	CASSYNSGTGVYGYTF
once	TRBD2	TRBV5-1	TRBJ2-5	TGCGCCAGCAGCTTTGGCGCCGGGGAGGGTGAGACCCAGTACTTC	CASSFGAGEGETQYF
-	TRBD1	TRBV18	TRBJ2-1	TGTGCCAGCTCACCACCACAGGGGCTAACCAATGAGCAGTTCTTC	CASSPPQGLTNEQFF
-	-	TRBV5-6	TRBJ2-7	TGTGCCAGCAGCTTGCTCCGAGAGCAGTACTTC	CASSLLREQYF
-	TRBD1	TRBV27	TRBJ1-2	TGTGCCAGCAGTCCGGGGGACAGACTTTTCTATGGCTACACCTTC	CASSPGDRLFYGYTF
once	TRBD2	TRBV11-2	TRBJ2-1	TGTGCCAGCAGCTTAGGCCCCCAGCGGGGGGGTGGGGATGAGCAGTTCTTC	CASSLGPQRGGGDEQFF